Below are 15 T cell receptor beta chains sequenced from a single sample in a study of blood T cell repertoires in COVID-19. The table came from immunoSEQ multiplex PCR; TCRdb's copy has only in-frame clones and leaves some out. The sample lists roughly 200,000 clones, around four fifths seen once, with roughly 18% in the top ten. The sequencing input was peripheral blood. These receptors were taken from a woman older than 75 with active or convalescent COVID-19.

V is TRBV5-1 and J is TRBJ2-3, with TRBD1 identical over 7 bases. CDR3 length equals 14 residues. V was pared by 9 bases and J by 2 bases, with 9 bases of the junction left unmatched. Looked up from germline, CDR1 is SGHRS and CDR2 is YFSETQ. In DNA form, the CDR3 reads TGCGCCACGAGGCTCGGGACAGCCACAGATACGCAGTATTTT. It specifies CATRLGTATDTQYF.

This chain links TRBV2 with TRBJ1-2; D might be TRBD1 (6 bases). Germline V gene data show CDR1 as SNHLY and CDR2 as FYNNEI. Trimming removed 4 bases from V and 2 bases from J, with 8 bases in between. This CDR3 comprises 13 residues. CDR3 region: CASSGGQNYGYTF. As DNA, the CDR3 is TGTGCCAGCAGTGGGGGGCAGAACTATGGCTACACCTTC.

This clone was seen a single time. The chain links TRBV19 to TRBJ2-7, with TRBD1 matching over 9 bases. CDR1 and CDR2 (germline): LNHDA, SQIVND (reference sequence). The CDR3 covers 15 residues. Trimming removed 5 bases from V and 3 bases from J; junction bases left unmatched: 8. The CDR3 here is CASSFRTGVGYEQYF. The CDR3 DNA follows: TGTGCCAGTAGTTTCCGGACAGGGGTAGGCTACGAGCAGTACTTC.

This clone turned up a few times. This chain connects TRBV5-1 to TRBJ2-2; 12 bases fit TRBD2. The CDR3 covers 20 residues. The germline CDR1 and CDR2 sequences are SGHRS and YFSETQ. V lost 4 bases and J lost 3; bases outside the gene matches: 16. The CDR3 loop is CASSLIGASGRASYTGELFF. The DNA of the CDR3 is TGCGCCAGCAGCCTTATTGGCGCTAGCGGGAGGGCCTCGTACACCGGGGAGCTGTTTTTT.

V usage is TRBV7-8 and J usage is TRBJ2-3; 11 bases are shared with TRBD2. The CDR3 is 17 residues long. In germline, CDR1 is SGHVS, CDR2 FQNEAQ. V shed 1 base, J shed 4 bases, and the junction held 7 bases outside the gene matches. The CDR3 loop is CASSLGTSGSYPDTQYF. The DNA for the CDR3 is TGTGCCAGCAGCTTAGGAACTAGCGGGAGTTACCCAGATACGCAGTATTTT.

V and J are TRBV7-9 and TRBJ2-7; possibly TRBD2 for D (5 bases). Germline assignment: CDR1 SEHNR and CDR2 FQNEAQ (reference sequence). This CDR3 is 15 amino acids long. Trimming took 1 base from V and 5 from J, leaving 15 bases between them. The CDR3 nucleotides are TGTGCCAGCAGCTTAGGAGTAGCGAGCTTGGACGAGCAGTACTTC. Residues: CASSLGVASLDEQYF.

V usage is TRBV4-3 and J usage is TRBJ2-7; 8 bases agree with TRBD2. CDR3 length: 16 residues. After removal of 0 bases from V and 4 bases from J, the junction contained 8 bases not matched to a gene. Germline assignment: CDR1 LGHNA and CDR2 YSLEER. The CDR3 nucleotides are TGCGCCAGCAGCCAAGATCCGAGTAGCGGGGTATACGAGCAGTACTTC. The encoded protein is CASSQDPSSGVYEQYF.

The J gene is TRBJ2-7, the V gene TRBV5-4; 13 bases align to TRBD2. The CDR3 is 15 amino acids. Germline loops: CDR1 SGHNT, CDR2 YYREEE (reference sequence). The V segment lost 5 bases and the J segment 4 bases; nucleotides outside the gene matches: 6. CDR3 coding DNA: TGTGCCAGCAGTCAGGGACTAGCGGGGAGTTACGAGCAGTACTTC. Translated, it gives CASSQGLAGSYEQYF. Using reference TRBV5-4 and TRBJ2-7 for the parts outside the CDR3, the full variable domain is ETGVTQSPTHLIKTRGQQVTLRCSSQSGHNTVSWYQQALGQGPQFIFQYYREEENGRGNFPPRFSGLQFPNYSSELNVNALELDDSALYLCASSQGLAGSYEQYFGPGTRLTVT.

The chain recombines TRBV28 with TRBJ1-1; D not resolved. Germline V gene sequence: CDR1 MDHEN, CDR2 SYDVKM. V lost 4 bases, J lost 7 bases, and 13 bases lay in between. The length of the CDR3 is 13 residues. CDR3 DNA: TGTGCCAGCAGTTGGCCAGCGAAAAATGAAGCTTTCTTT. Amino acid sequence: CASSWPAKNEAFF.

The chain is built from TRBV19 and TRBJ2-5, with D tentatively TRBD2 (5 bases). Trimming pared 5 bases from V and 4 bases from J, leaving 14 bases between. From germline, CDR1 is LNHDA and CDR2 SQIVND (reference sequence). This CDR3 is built from 14 residues. As DNA, the CDR3 is TGTGCCAGTAGTCCTCCGGGGTCAGCAGAGACCCAGTACTTC. Translation gives CASSPPGSAETQYF.

This clone showed up just once. This rearrangement joins TRBV5-4 to TRBJ2-3, with 9 bases aligning to TRBD2. Losses at the gene ends were 0 bases for V and 2 bases for J; bases not matched to a gene: 4. Germline CDR1 reads SGHNT; CDR2 reads YYREEE (reference sequence). The CDR3 extends over 16 amino acids. CDR3 coding DNA: TGTGCCAGCAGCTTGGCGACTAGCGGCCCCACAGATACGCAGTATTTT. Translating it yields CASSLATSGPTDTQYF. Using reference TRBV5-4 and TRBJ2-3 for the parts outside the CDR3, the full variable domain is ETGVTQSPTHLIKTRGQQVTLRCSSQSGHNTVSWYQQALGQGPQFIFQYYREEENGRGNFPPRFSGLQFPNYSSELNVNALELDDSALYLCASSLATSGPTDTQYFGPGTRLTVL.

This clone was seen only a few times. The CDR3 DNA reads TGCAGCGCTCGAGGCCGGGGGGCGGACGGCTACACCTTC. It specifies CSARGRGADGYTF. The chain links TRBV29-1 to TRBJ1-2, with a possible D match to TRBD1 (6 bases). The V gene lost 7 bases and the J gene lost 8 bases, with 20 bases spanning the gap. The CDR3 contains 13 residues. The germline gives CDR1 SQVTM, CDR2 ANQGSEA.

The gene calls are TRBV5-6 and TRBJ2-2, with TRBD1 as a possible D gene (6 bases). This CDR3 spans 17 amino acids. The germline gives CDR1 SGHDT, CDR2 YYEEEE. V dropped 2 bases and J dropped 3 bases, with 17 bases sitting between them. CDR3 residues: CASSFYREKLYTGELFF. CDR3 nucleotides: TGTGCCAGCAGCTTTTACAGGGAGAAACTTTACACCGGGGAGCTGTTTTTT.

The V and J genes are TRBV7-2 and TRBJ1-2; D is possibly TRBD1 (5 bases). CDR1 is SGHTA, CDR2 FQGNSA, per germline. The V and J ends lost 5 bases and 6 bases respectively, with 19 bases between them. The CDR3 spans 15 residues. The CDR3 loop is CASSGGTTVSHGYTF. CDR3 nucleotides: TGTGCCAGCAGCGGGGGGACGACAGTCTCTCATGGCTACACCTTC.

This CDR3 reads CARSLAPIRSTGELFF. The CDR3 nucleotides are TGTGCCAGAAGCTTGGCCCCTATCAGGTCGACCGGGGAGCTGTTTTTT. V gene TRBV5-3 combines with J gene TRBJ2-2; D not resolved. TRBV5-3 carries the ORF label, with uncertain function. The CDR3 covers 16 residues. V lost 0 bases to trimming and J lost 5 bases, with 14 bases between them.